These 19 T cell receptor beta chains were sequenced from one sample in a study of cytomegalovirus exposure and HLA in healthy donors. PCR amplification relied on 60 Vbeta primers (plus 13 Jbeta primers). The protocol was immunoSEQ multiplex PCR, while the TCRdb copy is restricted to in-frame clones and leaves out a portion. This sample has roughly 140,000 clones, with roughly three quarters found just once. What was sequenced was PBMCs. The receptors originated from a woman in her 50s in good health and CMV-seronegative.

The chain has TRBV4-3 and TRBJ2-2, with D uncertain. Germline lookup yields CDR1 LGHNA and CDR2 YSLEER. V lost 2 bases and J 2 bases, leaving 3 bases between the germline ends. The CDR3 consists of 13 residues. DNA of the CDR3: TGCGCCAGCAGCCAACTAAACACCGGGGAGCTGTTTTTT. Protein sequence: CASSQLNTGELFF.

The chain couples TRBV10-2 to TRBJ2-4, with TRBD1 matching 8 bases. V was clipped by 3 bases and J by 3 bases; unmatched bases: 7. CDR1 and CDR2 (germline): WSHSY, SAAADI. This CDR3 has 16 residues. This chain's CDR3 is CASSDSYRGVKNIQYF. CDR3 in DNA: TGCGCCAGCAGTGACTCCTACAGGGGGGTCAAAAACATTCAGTACTTC.

The chain carries TRBV11-2 and TRBJ2-7; tentatively, D is TRBD2 (5 bases). The CDR3 extends over 14 amino acids. With 6 bases removed from V and 3 bases from J, the gap between germline ends came to 15 bases. Germline CDR1 reads SGHAT; CDR2 reads FQNNGV. CDR3 bases: TGTGCCAGCAGTTCCCCCTTGAGGGTCTACGAGCAGTACTTC. The encoded protein is CASSSPLRVYEQYF. The entire variable domain, with the rest obtained from reference TRBV11-2 and TRBJ2-7, is as follows: EAGVAQSPRYKIIEKRQSVAFWCNPISGHATLYWYQQILGQGPKLLIQFQNNGVVDDSQLPKDRFSAERLKGVDSTLKIQPAKLEDSAVYLCASSSPLRVYEQYFGPGTRLTVT.

The chain recombines TRBV6-5 with TRBJ1-5; D not resolved. Trimming took off 6 bases at V and 9 bases at J, with 21 bases between the two ends. The CDR3 runs 15 residues. CDR1 is MNHEY, CDR2 SVGAGI, per germline. This chain's CDR3 is CASSNEARPSSPQHF. In DNA form, the CDR3 reads TGTGCCAGCAGCAATGAGGCGAGGCCAAGTTCGCCCCAGCATTTT.

The J gene is TRBJ2-1, the V gene TRBV30, with D possibly TRBD2 on 6 matching bases. This CDR3 spans 13 amino acids. Germline lookup yields CDR1 GTSNPN and CDR2 SVGIG (reference sequence). The V gene lost 4 bases and the J gene lost 7 bases, with 14 bases spanning the gap. The chain's CDR3 is CAWMVTSGNEQFF. In DNA, the CDR3 is TGTGCCTGGATGGTGACTAGTGGGAATGAGCAGTTCTTC.

This chain uses TRBV7-2 with TRBJ2-5; 9 bases are shared with TRBD2. CDR3 size: 16 residues. V lost 4 bases, J lost 5 bases, and 11 bases stayed unmatched. Germline V gene lookup returns CDR1 SGHTA and CDR2 FQGNSA. Written as DNA, the CDR3 is TGTGCCAGCAGCTCCCATTTGAGCGGGGGGCTGGAGACCCAGTACTTC. It translates to CASSSHLSGGLETQYF.

The genes are TRBV9 and TRBJ1-1; D remains unclear. This CDR3 is 14 amino acids long. Trimming removed 1 base at V and 4 bases at J, with 11 bases between. Per the germline V gene, CDR1 is SGDLS and CDR2 is YYNGEE. CDR3 amino acids: CASSVTSSSTEAFF. The CDR3, as DNA: TGTGCCAGCAGCGTAACTTCGTCATCCACTGAAGCTTTCTTT.

The chain recombines TRBV5-5 with TRBJ1-6; 9 bases agree with TRBD1. Germline V gene lookup returns CDR1 SGHKS and CDR2 YYEKEE (reference sequence). The CDR3 has 15 amino acids. The junction had 2 bases not matched to a gene; V was cut back by 2 bases and J by 5 bases. The CDR3 DNA reads TGTGCCAGCAGCTTACGGACAGGGGATAATTCACCCCTCCACTTT. The encoded protein is CASSLRTGDNSPLHF.

This chain links TRBV4-1 with TRBJ1-3; no firm D call. The germline V gene encodes CDR1 MGHRA and CDR2 YSYEKL. The CDR3 length is 15 residues. The V gene lost 0 bases and the J gene lost 0 bases, with 6 bases spanning the gap. The CDR3 coding sequence is TGCGCCAGCAGCCAAGATAACGGCTCTGGAAACACCATATATTTT. Protein sequence: CASSQDNGSGNTIYF.

The chain uses TRBV6-4 and TRBJ2-2; 8 nucleotides line up with TRBD1. CDR3 length: 15 amino acids. J was trimmed by 7 bases and V by 2 bases; bases with no gene match: 6. Germline CDR1 and CDR2: MRHNA and SNTAGT. CDR3 bases: TGTGCCAGCAGTGACGGTCAGGGGGCAGGCGGGGAGCTGTTTTTT. Amino acid sequence: CASSDGQGAGGELFF.

The chain has TRBV15 and TRBJ2-3, with TRBD1 matching over 9 bases. J gave up 2 bases and V 4 bases, and 7 bases lay outside the gene matches. This CDR3 region has 16 residues. Germline lookup yields CDR1 LNHNV and CDR2 YYDKDF (reference sequence). As DNA, the CDR3 is TGTGCCACCAGCACAAGAGGGACAGGGTACACAGATACGCAGTATTTT. This encodes CATSTRGTGYTDTQYF.

The chain recombines TRBV15 with TRBJ2-7; 7 bases are a match to TRBD2. The trim removed 2 bases at V and 3 bases at J, leaving 7 bases unmatched. This CDR3 contains 15 residues. Germline V gene lookup returns CDR1 LNHNV and CDR2 YYDKDF (reference sequence). In DNA form, the CDR3 reads TGTGCCACCAGCAGACCCACTGGCGGGGGCTACGAGCAGTACTTC. Translated: CATSRPTGGGYEQYF.

The chain carries TRBV27 and TRBJ1-6, with 7 bases fitting TRBD1. V shed 5 bases, J shed 9 bases, and the junction held 10 bases outside the gene matches. The CDR3 length is 15 residues. Per germline, CDR1 MNHEY and CDR2 SMNVEV (reference sequence). CDR3 in DNA: TGTGCCAGCAGTCCGAGGACAGGCGCGTTTTCACCCCTCCACTTT. This sequence encodes CASSPRTGAFSPLHF.

The chain has TRBV28 and TRBJ1-2, with 7 positions matching TRBD1. Trimming took 5 bases from V and 4 from J; bases not matched to a gene: 13. The germline gives CDR1 MDHEN, CDR2 SYDVKM. The CDR3 has 16 residues. This chain's CDR3 is CASSTVTVGTVYGYTF. Here the CDR3 DNA reads TGTGCCAGCAGTACAGTCACGGTAGGGACAGTCTATGGCTACACCTTC.

The chain recombines TRBV2 with TRBJ2-2, with 9 bases matching TRBD1. The CDR3 has 16 residues. Looked up from germline, CDR1 is SNHLY and CDR2 is FYNNEI. V dropped 4 bases and J dropped 0; count of bases not matched to a gene: 3. The CDR3 sequence is CASSVDRGSNTGELFF. In DNA, the CDR3 is TGTGCCAGCAGTGTGGACAGGGGCTCGAACACCGGGGAGCTGTTTTTT.

V gene TRBV27 combines with J gene TRBJ2-1, with D maybe TRBD2 (6 bases). The V and J ends lost 6 bases and 6 bases respectively, with 12 bases between them. This CDR3 has 13 amino acids. The germline V gene has CDR1 MNHEY and CDR2 SMNVEV (reference sequence). CDR3 sequence (DNA): TGTGCCAGCAGACCAACTAGCTTCAATGAGCAGTTCTTC. It encodes CASRPTSFNEQFF.

The chain recombines TRBV28 with TRBJ1-2; D is perhaps TRBD1 (5 bases). The CDR3 loop spans 15 amino acids. CDR1 is MDHEN, CDR2 SYDVKM, per germline. The V and J ends lost 6 bases and 8 bases respectively, with 22 bases between them. The CDR3 bases are TGTGCCAGCAGCCCGGTGGGGGTGGGGGGGGAAGGCTACACCTTC. Translation gives CASSPVGVGGEGYTF.

This clone showed up just a few times. The chain carries TRBV5-1 and TRBJ1-5; tentatively, D is TRBD1 (6 bases). Trimming left V 5 bases short and J 6 bases short, with 15 bases between. The germline CDR1 and CDR2 sequences are SGHRS and YFSETQ. CDR3 length: 14 amino acids. CDR3 nucleotide sequence: TGCGCCAGCAGTGAAGGGGGTTACGCTCAGCCCCAGCATTTT. Amino acid sequence: CASSEGGYAQPQHF.

J is TRBJ2-3 and V is TRBV29-1; D gene unclear. Trimming shortened V by 4 bases and J by 6 bases, and 14 bases separated the two germline ends. This CDR3 contains 13 residues. Germline V CDR1 and CDR2: SQVTM, ANQGSEA. DNA of the CDR3: TGCAGCGTTGTGACTGGCTCTCGGGATACGCAGTATTTT. Protein product: CSVVTGSRDTQYF.